The T cell receptor beta chain under discussion was sequenced for a study of CD8+CD57+ T cells in acquired aplastic anemia. Genomic DNA acted as the template from which TCR beta VDJ combination and CDR3 sequence profiling were carried out. TCRdb used MiXCR to reprocess the reads, holding one entry per CDR3 protein. The sample lists 120,000 or so distinct CDR3 sequences, around 48% seen once, with under 3% in the top ten. Trimming cost V 5 bases and J 6 bases, with 16 bases left between them. Germline CDR1 reads LNHDA; CDR2 reads SQIVND (reference sequence). The CDR3 sequence is 14 residues long. The chain has TRBV19 and TRBJ1-2; a weak D match, TRBD1 (5 bases). Sequencing input: sorted CD4+, CD8+, or CD8+CD57+ T cells (not recorded which) from PBMCs. The receptor was derived from a human donor in good health, serving as a control. CDR3 protein: CASSPQGPGDGYTF. The CDR3, as DNA: TGTGCCAGTAGTCCCCAGGGCCCGGGGGATGGCTACACCTTC.